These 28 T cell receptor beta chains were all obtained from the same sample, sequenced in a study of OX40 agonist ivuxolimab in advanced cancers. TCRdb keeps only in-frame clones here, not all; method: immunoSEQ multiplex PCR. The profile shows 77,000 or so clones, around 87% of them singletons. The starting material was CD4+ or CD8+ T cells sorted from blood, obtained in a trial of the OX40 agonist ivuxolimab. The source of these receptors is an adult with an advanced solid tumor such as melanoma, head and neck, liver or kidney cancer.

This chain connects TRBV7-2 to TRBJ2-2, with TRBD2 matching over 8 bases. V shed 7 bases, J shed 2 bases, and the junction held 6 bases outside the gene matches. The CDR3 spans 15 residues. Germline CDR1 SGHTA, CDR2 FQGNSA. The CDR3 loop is CASTISGANTGELFF. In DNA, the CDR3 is TGTGCCAGCACCATTAGCGGGGCAAACACCGGGGAGCTGTTTTTT.

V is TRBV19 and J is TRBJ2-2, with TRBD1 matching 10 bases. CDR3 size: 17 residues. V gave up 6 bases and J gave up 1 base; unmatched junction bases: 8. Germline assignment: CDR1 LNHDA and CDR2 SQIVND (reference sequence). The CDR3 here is CASREVDRGRNTGELFF. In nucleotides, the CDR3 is TGTGCCAGTAGAGAAGTCGACAGGGGGCGGAACACCGGGGAGCTGTTTTTT.

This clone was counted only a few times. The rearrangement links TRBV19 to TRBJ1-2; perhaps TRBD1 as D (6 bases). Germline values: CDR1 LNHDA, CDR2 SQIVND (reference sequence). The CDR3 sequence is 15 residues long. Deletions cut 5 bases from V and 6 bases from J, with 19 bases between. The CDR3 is CASSPTLRGNDGYTF. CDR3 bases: TGTGCCAGTAGTCCGACTCTCAGGGGAAACGATGGCTACACCTTC. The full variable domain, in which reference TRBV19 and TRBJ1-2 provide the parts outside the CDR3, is DGGITQSPKYLFRKEGQNVTLSCEQNLNHDAMYWYRQDPGQGLRLIYYSQIVNDFQKGDIAEGYSVSREKKESFPLTVTSAQKNPTAFYLCASSPTLRGNDGYTFGSGTRLTVV.

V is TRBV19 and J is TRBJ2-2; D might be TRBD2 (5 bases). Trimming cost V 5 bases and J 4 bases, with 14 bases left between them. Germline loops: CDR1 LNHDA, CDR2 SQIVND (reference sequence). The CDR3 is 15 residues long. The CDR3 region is CASSPRERVTGELFF. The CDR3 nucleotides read TGTGCCAGTAGTCCTAGAGAGAGGGTCACCGGGGAGCTGTTTTTT.

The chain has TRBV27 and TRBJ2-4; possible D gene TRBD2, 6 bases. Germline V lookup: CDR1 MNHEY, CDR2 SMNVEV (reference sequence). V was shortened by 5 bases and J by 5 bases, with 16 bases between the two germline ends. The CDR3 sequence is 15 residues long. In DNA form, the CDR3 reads TGTGCCAGCAGTACCGTAGCGGCTTTCCAAAACATTCAGTACTTC. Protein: CASSTVAAFQNIQYF.

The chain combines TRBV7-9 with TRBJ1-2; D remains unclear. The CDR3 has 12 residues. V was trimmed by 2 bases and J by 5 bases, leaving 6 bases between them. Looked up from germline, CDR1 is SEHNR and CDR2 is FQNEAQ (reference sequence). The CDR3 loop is CASSLRDYGYTF. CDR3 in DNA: TGTGCCAGCAGCTTAAGGGATTATGGCTACACCTTC.

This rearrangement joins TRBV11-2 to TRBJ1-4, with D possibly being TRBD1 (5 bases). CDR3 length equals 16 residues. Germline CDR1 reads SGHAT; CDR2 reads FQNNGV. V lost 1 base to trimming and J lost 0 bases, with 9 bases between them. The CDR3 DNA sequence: TGTGCCAGCAGCTTAGGACAGACGGCAACTAATGAAAAACTGTTTTTT. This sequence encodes CASSLGQTATNEKLFF.

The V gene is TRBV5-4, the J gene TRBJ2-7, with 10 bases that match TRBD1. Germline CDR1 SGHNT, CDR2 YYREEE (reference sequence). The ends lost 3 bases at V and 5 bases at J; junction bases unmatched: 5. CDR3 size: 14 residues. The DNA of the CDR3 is TGTGCCAGCAGCTCGCCGACAGGGGGCCACGAGCAGTACTTC. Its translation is CASSSPTGGHEQYF. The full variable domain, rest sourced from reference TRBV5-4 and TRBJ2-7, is ETGVTQSPTHLIKTRGQQVTLRCSSQSGHNTVSWYQQALGQGPQFIFQYYREEENGRGNFPPRFSGLQFPNYSSELNVNALELDDSALYLCASSSPTGGHEQYFGPGTRLTVT.

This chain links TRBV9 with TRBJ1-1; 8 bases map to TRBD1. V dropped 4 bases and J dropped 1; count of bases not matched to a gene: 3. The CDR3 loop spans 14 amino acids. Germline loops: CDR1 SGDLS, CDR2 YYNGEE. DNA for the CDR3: TGTGCCAGCAGCCGACAGGGGTCGAACACTGAAGCTTTCTTT. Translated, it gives CASSRQGSNTEAFF.

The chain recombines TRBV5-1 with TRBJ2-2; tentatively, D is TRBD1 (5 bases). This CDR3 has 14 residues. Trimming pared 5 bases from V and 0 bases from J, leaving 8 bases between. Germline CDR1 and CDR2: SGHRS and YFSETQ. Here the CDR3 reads CASRGPANTGELFF. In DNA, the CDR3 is TGCGCCAGCAGGGGGCCCGCGAACACCGGGGAGCTGTTTTTT.

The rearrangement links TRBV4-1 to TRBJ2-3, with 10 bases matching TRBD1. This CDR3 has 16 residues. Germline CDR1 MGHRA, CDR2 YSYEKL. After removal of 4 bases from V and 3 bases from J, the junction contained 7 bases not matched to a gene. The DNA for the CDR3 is TGCGCCAGCAGCCTCCTCGGGACAGGGGTAACAGATACGCAGTATTTT. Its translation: CASSLLGTGVTDTQYF.

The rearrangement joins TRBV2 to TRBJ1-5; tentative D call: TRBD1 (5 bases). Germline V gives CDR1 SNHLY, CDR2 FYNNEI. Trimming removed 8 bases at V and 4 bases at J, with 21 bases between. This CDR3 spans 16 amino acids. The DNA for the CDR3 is TGTGCCAGCGCTGCGGACAAGGCGATTTTTAATCAGCCCCAGCATTTT. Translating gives CASAADKAIFNQPQHF.

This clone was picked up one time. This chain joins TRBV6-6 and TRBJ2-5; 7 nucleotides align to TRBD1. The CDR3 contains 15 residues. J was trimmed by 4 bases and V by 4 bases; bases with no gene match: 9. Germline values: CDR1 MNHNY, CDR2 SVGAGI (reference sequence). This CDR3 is CASSFRGRGRETQYF. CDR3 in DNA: TGTGCCAGCAGTTTTAGGGGGCGCGGACGAGAGACCCAGTACTTC.

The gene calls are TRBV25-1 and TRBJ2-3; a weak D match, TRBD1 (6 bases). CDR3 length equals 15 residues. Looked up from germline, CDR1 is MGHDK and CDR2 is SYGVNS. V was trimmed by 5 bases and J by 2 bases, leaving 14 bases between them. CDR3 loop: CASSLDSINTDTQYF. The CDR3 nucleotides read TGTGCCAGCAGTTTGGACAGCATCAACACAGATACGCAGTATTTT.

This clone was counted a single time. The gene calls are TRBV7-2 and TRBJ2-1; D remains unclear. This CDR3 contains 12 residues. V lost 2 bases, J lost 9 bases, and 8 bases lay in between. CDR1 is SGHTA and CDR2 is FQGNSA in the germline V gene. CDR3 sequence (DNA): TGTGCCAGCAGCTTATCCCGGATTGAGCAGTTCTTC. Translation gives CASSLSRIEQFF.

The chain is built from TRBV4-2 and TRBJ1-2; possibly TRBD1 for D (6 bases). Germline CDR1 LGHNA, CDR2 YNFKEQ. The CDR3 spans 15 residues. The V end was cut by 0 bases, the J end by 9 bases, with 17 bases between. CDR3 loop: CASSQDRQDFFRYTF. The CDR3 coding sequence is TGTGCCAGCAGCCAAGATCGACAGGATTTCTTCCGCTACACCTTC.

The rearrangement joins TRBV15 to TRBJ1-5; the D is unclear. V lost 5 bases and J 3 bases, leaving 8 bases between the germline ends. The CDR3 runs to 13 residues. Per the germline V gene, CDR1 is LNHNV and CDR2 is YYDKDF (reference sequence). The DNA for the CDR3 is TGTGCCACCAGCCCAAACTTCAATCAGCCCCAGCATTTT. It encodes CATSPNFNQPQHF.

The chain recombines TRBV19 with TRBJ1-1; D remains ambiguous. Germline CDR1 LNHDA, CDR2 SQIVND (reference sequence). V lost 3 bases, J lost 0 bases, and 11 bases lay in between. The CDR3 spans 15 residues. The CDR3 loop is CASSISHSMNTEAFF. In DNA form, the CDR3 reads TGTGCCAGTAGTATTTCCCACAGCATGAACACTGAAGCTTTCTTT.

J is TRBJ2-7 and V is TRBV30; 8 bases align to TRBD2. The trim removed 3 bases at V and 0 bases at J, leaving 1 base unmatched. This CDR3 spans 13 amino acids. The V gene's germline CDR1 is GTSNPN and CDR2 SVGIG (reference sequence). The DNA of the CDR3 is TGTGCCTGGAGACTAGCGGCCTCCTACGAGCAGTACTTC. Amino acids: CAWRLAASYEQYF.

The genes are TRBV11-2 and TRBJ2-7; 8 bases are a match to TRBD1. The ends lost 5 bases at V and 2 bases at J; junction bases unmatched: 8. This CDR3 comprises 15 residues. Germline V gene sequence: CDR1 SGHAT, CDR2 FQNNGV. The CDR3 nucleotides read TGTGCCAGCAGCCAGGGACAGGAGCCTCCCTACGAGCAGTACTTC. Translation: CASSQGQEPPYEQYF.

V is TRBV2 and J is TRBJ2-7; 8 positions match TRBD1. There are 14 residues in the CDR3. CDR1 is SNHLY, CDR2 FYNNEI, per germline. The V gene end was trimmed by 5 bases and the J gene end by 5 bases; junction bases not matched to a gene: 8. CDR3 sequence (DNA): TGTGCCAGCAGTACGGGCAGGGGGCAGGACGAGCAGTACTTC. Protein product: CASSTGRGQDEQYF.

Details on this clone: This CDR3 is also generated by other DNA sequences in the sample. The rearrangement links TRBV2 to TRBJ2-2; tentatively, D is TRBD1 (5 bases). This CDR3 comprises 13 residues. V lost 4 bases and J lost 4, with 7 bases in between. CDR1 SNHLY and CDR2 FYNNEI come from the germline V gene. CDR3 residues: CASSGQTTGELFF. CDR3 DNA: TGTGCCAGCAGTGGACAGACCACCGGGGAGCTGTTTTTT.

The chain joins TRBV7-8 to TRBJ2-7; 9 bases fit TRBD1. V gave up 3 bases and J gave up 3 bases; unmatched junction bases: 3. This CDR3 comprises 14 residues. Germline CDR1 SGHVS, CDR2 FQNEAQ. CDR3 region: CASSLRQGGYEQYF. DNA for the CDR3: TGTGCCAGCAGCTTGCGACAGGGGGGCTACGAGCAGTACTTC.

The chain's CDR3 is CASSVLLYGYTF. DNA of the CDR3: TGTGCCAGCAGTGTCCTCCTCTATGGCTACACCTTC. J is TRBJ1-2 and V is TRBV2; no clear D gene. The CDR3 length is 12 residues. Germline values: CDR1 SNHLY, CDR2 FYNNEI. V dropped 4 bases and J dropped 4 bases, with 7 bases sitting between them. The full variable domain, its missing parts supplied by reference TRBV2 and TRBJ1-2, is EPEVTQTPSHQVTQMGQEVILRCVPISNHLYFYWYRQILGQKVEFLVSFYNNEISEKSEIFDDQFSVERPDGSNFTLKIRSTKLEDSAMYFCASSVLLYGYTFGSGTRLTVV.

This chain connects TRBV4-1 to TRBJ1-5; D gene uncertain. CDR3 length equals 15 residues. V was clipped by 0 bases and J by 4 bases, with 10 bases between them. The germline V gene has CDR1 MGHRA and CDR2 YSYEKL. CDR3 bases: TGCGCCAGCAGCCAAGATTGGGCCATTAATCAGCCCCAGCATTTT. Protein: CASSQDWAINQPQHF.

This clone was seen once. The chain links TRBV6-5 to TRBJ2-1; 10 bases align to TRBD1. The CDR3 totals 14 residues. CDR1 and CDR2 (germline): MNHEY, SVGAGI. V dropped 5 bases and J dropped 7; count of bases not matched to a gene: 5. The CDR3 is CASSKRTGGNEQFF. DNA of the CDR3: TGTGCCAGCAGTAAGAGGACAGGGGGAAATGAGCAGTTCTTC.

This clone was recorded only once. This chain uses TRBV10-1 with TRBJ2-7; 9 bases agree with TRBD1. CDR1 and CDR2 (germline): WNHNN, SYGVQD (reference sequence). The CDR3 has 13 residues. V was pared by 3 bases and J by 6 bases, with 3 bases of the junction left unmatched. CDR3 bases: TGCGCCAGCAGTGACCGACAGGGGGGCGAGCAGTACTTC. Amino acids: CASSDRQGGEQYF.

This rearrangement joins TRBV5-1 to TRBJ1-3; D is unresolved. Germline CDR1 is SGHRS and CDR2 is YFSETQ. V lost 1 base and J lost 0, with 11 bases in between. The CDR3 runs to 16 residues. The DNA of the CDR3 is TGCGCCAGCAGCTTGAGTTATTACGGCTCTGGAAACACCATATATTTT. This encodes CASSLSYYGSGNTIYF.